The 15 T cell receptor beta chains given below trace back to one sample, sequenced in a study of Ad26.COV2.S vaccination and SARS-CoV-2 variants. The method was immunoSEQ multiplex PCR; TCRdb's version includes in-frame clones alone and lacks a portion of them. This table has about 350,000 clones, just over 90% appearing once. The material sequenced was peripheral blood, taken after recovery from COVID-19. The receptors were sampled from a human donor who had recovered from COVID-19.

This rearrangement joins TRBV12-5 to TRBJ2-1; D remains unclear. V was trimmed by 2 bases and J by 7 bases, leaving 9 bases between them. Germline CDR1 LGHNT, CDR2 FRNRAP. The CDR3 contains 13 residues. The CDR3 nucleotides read TGTGCTAGTGGTTTGACAGCCTGGAATGAGCAGTTCTTC. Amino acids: CASGLTAWNEQFF. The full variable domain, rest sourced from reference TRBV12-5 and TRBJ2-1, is DARVTQTPRHKVTEMGQEVTMRCQPILGHNTVFWYRQTMMQGLELLAYFRNRAPLDDSGMPKDRFSAEMPDATLATLKIQPSEPRDSAVYFCASGLTAWNEQFFGPGTRLTVL.

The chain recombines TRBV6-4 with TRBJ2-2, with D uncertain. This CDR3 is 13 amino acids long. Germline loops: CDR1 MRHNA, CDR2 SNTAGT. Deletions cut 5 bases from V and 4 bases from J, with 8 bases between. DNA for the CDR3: TGTGCCAGCAGTCAACAGAGCACCGGGGAGCTGTTTTTT. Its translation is CASSQQSTGELFF.

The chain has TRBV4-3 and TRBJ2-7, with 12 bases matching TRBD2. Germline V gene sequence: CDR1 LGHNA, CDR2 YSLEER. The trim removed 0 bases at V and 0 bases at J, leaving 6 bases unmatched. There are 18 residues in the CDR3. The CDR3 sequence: CASSQESSGGGISYEQYF. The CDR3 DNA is TGCGCCAGCAGCCAAGAATCTAGCGGGGGGGGAATCTCCTACGAGCAGTACTTC.

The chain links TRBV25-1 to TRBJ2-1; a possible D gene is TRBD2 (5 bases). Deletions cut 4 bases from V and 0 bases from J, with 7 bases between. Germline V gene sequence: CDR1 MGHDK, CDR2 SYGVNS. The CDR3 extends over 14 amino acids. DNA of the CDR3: TGTGCCAGCAGTGGAGGGAGCTCCTACAATGAGCAGTTCTTC. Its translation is CASSGGSSYNEQFF.

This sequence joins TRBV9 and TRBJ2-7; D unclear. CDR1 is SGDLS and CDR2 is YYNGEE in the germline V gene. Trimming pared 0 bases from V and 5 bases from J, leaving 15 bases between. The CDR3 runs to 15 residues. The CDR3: CASSVEGFDNDEQYF. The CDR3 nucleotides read TGTGCCAGCAGCGTAGAAGGGTTTGATAATGACGAGCAGTACTTC.

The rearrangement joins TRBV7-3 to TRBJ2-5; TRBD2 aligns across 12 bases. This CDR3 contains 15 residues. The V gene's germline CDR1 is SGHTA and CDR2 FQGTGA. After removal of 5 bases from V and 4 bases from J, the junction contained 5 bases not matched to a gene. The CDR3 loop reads CASSPSGGVAETQYF. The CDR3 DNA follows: TGTGCCAGCAGCCCTAGCGGGGGGGTAGCAGAGACCCAGTACTTC.

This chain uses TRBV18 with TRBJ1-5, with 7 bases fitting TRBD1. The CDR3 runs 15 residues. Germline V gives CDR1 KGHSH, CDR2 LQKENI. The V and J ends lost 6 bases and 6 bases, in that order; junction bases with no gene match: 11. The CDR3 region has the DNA TGTGCCAGCTCTCCCGGGGCAGGGGGTTTTCAGCCCCAGCATTTT. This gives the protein CASSPGAGGFQPQHF.

The CDR3 is CASSFHGRQNYGYTF. The CDR3 DNA reads as TGTGCCAGCAGTTTTCATGGTCGGCAAAACTATGGCTACACCTTC. This chain links TRBV27 with TRBJ1-2; the D is unclear. Trimming shortened V by 3 bases and J by 2 bases, and 13 bases separated the two germline ends. The CDR3 is 15 amino acids. Germline CDR1 MNHEY, CDR2 SMNVEV (reference sequence).

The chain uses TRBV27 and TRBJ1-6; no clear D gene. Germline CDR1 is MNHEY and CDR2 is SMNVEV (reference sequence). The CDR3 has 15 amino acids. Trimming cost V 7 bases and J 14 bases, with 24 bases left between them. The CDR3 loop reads CASTLTEPRIEALHF. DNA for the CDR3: TGTGCCAGCACCTTGACGGAGCCCAGAATAGAAGCCCTCCACTTT.

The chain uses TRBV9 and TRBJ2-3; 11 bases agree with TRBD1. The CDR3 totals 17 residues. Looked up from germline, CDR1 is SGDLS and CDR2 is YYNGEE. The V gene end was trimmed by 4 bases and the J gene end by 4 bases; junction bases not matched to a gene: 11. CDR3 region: CASSPPARTGGSDTQYF. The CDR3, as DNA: TGTGCCAGCAGCCCACCAGCCAGGACAGGGGGCTCAGATACGCAGTATTTT.

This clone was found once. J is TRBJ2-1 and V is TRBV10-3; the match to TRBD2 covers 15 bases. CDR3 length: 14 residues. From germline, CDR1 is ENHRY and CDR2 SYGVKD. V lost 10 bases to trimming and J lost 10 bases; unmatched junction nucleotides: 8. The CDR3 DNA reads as TGTGCCACCGAACTGGGACTAGCGGGGGGAGAGCAGTTCTTC. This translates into CATELGLAGGEQFF.

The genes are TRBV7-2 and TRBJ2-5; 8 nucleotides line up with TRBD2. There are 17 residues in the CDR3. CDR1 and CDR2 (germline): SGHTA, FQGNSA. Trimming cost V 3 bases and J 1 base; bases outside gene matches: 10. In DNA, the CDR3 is TGTGCCAGCAGCTTCCGGGGTCCGGGAGGGGCCCAAGAGACCCAGTACTTC. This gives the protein CASSFRGPGGAQETQYF.

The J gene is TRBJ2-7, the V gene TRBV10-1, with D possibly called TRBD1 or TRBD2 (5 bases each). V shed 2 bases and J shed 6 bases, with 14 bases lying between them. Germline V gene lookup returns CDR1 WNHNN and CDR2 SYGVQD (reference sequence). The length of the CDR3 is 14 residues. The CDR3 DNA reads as TGCGCCAGCAGTGAGGGGACGGGTGGTTCCGAGCAGTACTTC. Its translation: CASSEGTGGSEQYF.

CDR3 nucleotides: TGTGCCAGCAGCGCAGATGGGGGGGCGGATGGCTACACCTTC. Its translation: CASSADGGADGYTF. The chain joins TRBV9 to TRBJ1-2; possibly TRBD1 for D (6 bases). Germline V gene data show CDR1 as SGDLS and CDR2 as YYNGEE. Trimming pared 3 bases from V and 6 bases from J, leaving 15 bases between. The CDR3 sequence is 14 residues long.

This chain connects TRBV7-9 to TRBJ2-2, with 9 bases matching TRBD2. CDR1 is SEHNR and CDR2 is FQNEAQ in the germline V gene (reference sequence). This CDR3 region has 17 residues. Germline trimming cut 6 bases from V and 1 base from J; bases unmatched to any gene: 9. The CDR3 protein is CASRPGLAGKNTGELFF. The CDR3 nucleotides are TGTGCCAGCAGACCCGGGCTAGCGGGAAAGAACACCGGGGAGCTGTTTTTT.